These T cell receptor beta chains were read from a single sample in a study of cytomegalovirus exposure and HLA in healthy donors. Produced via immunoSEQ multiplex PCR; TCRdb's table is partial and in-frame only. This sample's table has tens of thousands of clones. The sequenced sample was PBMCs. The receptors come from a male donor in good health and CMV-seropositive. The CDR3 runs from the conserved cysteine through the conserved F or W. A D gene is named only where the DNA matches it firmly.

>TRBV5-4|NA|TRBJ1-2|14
CASRDGGEGYGYTF
TGTGCCAGCAGAGACGGCGGGGAGGGCTATGGCTACACCTTC
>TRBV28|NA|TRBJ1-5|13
CASSLSGNQPQHF
TGTGCCAGCAGTTTATCAGGGAATCAGCCCCAGCATTTT
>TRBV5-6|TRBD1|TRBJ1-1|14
CASSMDRGSTEAFF
TGTGCCAGCAGCATGGACAGGGGGAGCACTGAAGCTTTCTTT
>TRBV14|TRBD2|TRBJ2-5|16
CASSQGKAGGWETQYF
TGTGCCAGCAGCCAGGGCAAAGCGGGGGGCTGGGAGACCCAGTACTTC
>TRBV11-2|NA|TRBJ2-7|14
CASSPGQSHYEQYF
TGTGCCAGCAGCCCCGGACAGTCCCACTACGAGCAGTACTTC
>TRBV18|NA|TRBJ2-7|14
CASSPPRPAYEQYF
TGTGCCAGCTCACCACCGCGGCCAGCCTACGAGCAGTACTTC
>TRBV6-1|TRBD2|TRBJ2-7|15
CASSEPGLASDEQYF
TGTGCCAGCAGTGAACCCGGACTAGCGTCGGACGAGCAGTACTTC
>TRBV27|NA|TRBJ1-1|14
CASSPRGSDTEAFF
TGTGCCAGCAGCCCTCGGGGTAGCGACACTGAAGCTTTCTTT
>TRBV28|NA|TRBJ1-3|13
CASRSSPGNTIYF
TGTGCCAGCAGGTCCTCCCCTGGAAACACCATATATTTT
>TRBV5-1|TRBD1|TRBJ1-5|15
CASSLVGGGDQPQHF
TGCGCCAGCAGCTTGGTTGGAGGGGGCGATCAGCCCCAGCATTTT
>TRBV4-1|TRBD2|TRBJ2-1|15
CASSPAGGPYNEQFF
TGCGCCAGCAGCCCAGCGGGAGGACCCTACAATGAGCAGTTCTTC
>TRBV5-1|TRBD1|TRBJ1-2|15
CASSLGTGERYGYTF
TGCGCCAGCAGCCTAGGGACAGGGGAACGCTATGGCTACACCTTC
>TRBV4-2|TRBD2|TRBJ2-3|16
CASSQGLAGASDTQYF
TGTGCCAGCAGCCAAGGGCTAGCGGGAGCTTCAGATACGCAGTATTTT
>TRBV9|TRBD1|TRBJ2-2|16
CASRVGGTGSSGELFF
TGTGCCAGCAGAGTAGGGGGGACAGGGTCGAGCGGGGAGCTGTTTTTT
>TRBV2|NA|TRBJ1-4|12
CASSESDEKLFF
TGTGCCAGCAGTGAAAGCGATGAAAAACTGTTTTTT
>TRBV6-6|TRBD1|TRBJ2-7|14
CASSPQGAAYEQYF
TGTGCCAGCAGTCCCCAGGGGGCAGCCTACGAGCAGTACTTC
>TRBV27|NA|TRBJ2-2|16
CASSHPTGTNTGELFF
TGTGCCAGCAGTCACCCGACAGGAACGAACACCGGGGAGCTGTTTTTT
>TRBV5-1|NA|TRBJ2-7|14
CASSLDAGLYEQYF
TGCGCCAGCAGCTTGGATGCGGGTCTCTACGAGCAGTACTTC
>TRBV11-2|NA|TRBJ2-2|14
CASSLVRYTGELFF
TGTGCCAGCAGCTTAGTCCGGTACACCGGGGAGCTGTTTTTT
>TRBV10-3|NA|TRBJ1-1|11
CAIRGNTEAFF
TGTGCCATCCGGGGAAACACTGAAGCTTTCTTT
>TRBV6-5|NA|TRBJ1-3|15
CASTLSLLSGNTIYF
TGTGCCAGCACCCTGAGCCTCCTCTCTGGAAACACCATATATTTT